The 17 T cell receptor beta chains below come from one sample, sequenced in a study of radiotherapy plus CTLA-4 blockade in lung cancer. TCRdb's copy holds only in-frame clones and misses some; the assay was immunoSEQ multiplex PCR. Of tens of thousands of clones listed, 75% to 90% are singletons. Sequences were derived from peripheral blood, sampled from a patient treated with radiotherapy plus ipilimumab. All receptors come from a human donor with non-small cell lung cancer who had stable disease on radiotherapy plus ipilimumab.

This chain connects TRBV7-9 to TRBJ2-1, with TRBD1 matching 7 bases. With 6 bases clipped from V and 2 bases from J, the junction kept 7 bases outside the gene matches. This CDR3 is built from 15 residues. Germline V gene sequence: CDR1 SEHNR, CDR2 FQNEAQ (reference sequence). The CDR3 DNA reads TGTGCCAGCAGTAACAGGGGCAGGCCCTACAATGAGCAGTTCTTC. As protein: CASSNRGRPYNEQFF.

This chain links TRBV28 with TRBJ2-1; either TRBD1 or TRBD2 may fit D (5 bases each). The CDR3 is made up of 12 amino acids. V shed 8 bases and J shed 10 bases, with 15 bases lying between them. Looked up from germline, CDR1 is MDHEN and CDR2 is SYDVKM. The CDR3 protein is CASSGAGREQFF. CDR3 nucleotides: TGTGCCAGCTCCGGGGCCGGGCGGGAGCAGTTCTTC.

The rearrangement joins TRBV6-6 to TRBJ2-5, with D perhaps TRBD1 or TRBD2 (5 bases each). Germline-derived CDR1 and CDR2 are MNHNY and SVGAGI (reference sequence). There are 13 residues in the CDR3. V shed 5 bases and J shed 9 bases, with 16 bases lying between them. DNA of the CDR3: TGTGCCAGCAGTCTCGGGACGGGCGGGTCCCAGTACTTC. Protein product: CASSLGTGGSQYF.

This clone was recorded a few times. The chain links TRBV2 to TRBJ2-1; a possible D gene is TRBD2 (6 bases). The CDR3 contains 14 residues. The germline V and J ends were trimmed by 7 bases and 0 bases, with 10 bases remaining between them. Per the germline V gene, CDR1 is SNHLY and CDR2 is FYNNEI. The CDR3: CASTEGGSYNEQFF. In DNA form, the CDR3 reads TGTGCCAGCACCGAGGGAGGCTCCTACAATGAGCAGTTCTTC.

V and J are TRBV6-5 and TRBJ2-7; D is possibly TRBD1 (6 bases). Germline V lookup: CDR1 MNHEY, CDR2 SVGAGI. The CDR3 is made up of 15 amino acids. Between the trimmed V and J ends, which lost 7 bases and 0 bases, there was a span of 16 bases. CDR3 in amino acids: CASTVQGRNSYEQYF. CDR3 in DNA: TGTGCCAGCACCGTACAGGGTCGGAACTCCTACGAGCAGTACTTC.

Worth noting for this clone: In the same sample, other DNA sequences code for this CDR3. This rearrangement joins TRBV28 to TRBJ2-7; no clear D gene. The V end was cut by 3 bases, the J end by 3 bases, with 6 bases between. Germline-derived CDR1 and CDR2 are MDHEN and SYDVKM. This CDR3 has 12 residues. The DNA of the CDR3 is TGTGCCAGCAGTTTCCTCAGCTACGAGCAGTACTTC. This encodes CASSFLSYEQYF.

The chain carries TRBV28 and TRBJ1-6; the match to TRBD1 covers 11 bases. This CDR3 is 14 amino acids long. J gave up 10 bases and V 2 bases, and 1 base lay outside the gene matches. From germline, CDR1 is MDHEN and CDR2 SYDVKM. CDR3 sequence (DNA): TGTGCCAGCAGTTTAGGGACAGGGGGATCACCCCTCCACTTT. Protein: CASSLGTGGSPLHF. Full variable domain (rest looked up from reference TRBV28 and TRBJ1-6): DVKVTQSSRYLVKRTGEKVFLECVQDMDHENMFWYRQDPGLGLRLIYFSYDVKMKEKGDIPEGYSVSREKKERFSLILESASTNQTSMYLCASSLGTGGSPLHFGNGTRLTVT.

This chain joins TRBV7-9 and TRBJ1-2; D remains unclear. Germline V gene lookup returns CDR1 SEHNR and CDR2 FQNEAQ (reference sequence). Trimming pared 8 bases from V and 6 bases from J, leaving 10 bases between. CDR3 length: 11 residues. The chain's CDR3 is CASSYRDGYTF. CDR3 nucleotides: TGTGCCAGCTCATACCGCGATGGCTACACCTTC.

This sequence joins TRBV18 and TRBJ2-3; 8 bases agree with TRBD1. This CDR3 is built from 15 residues. Unmatched junction bases numbered 6, after V lost 2 bases and J lost 5 bases. From germline, CDR1 is KGHSH and CDR2 LQKENI. CDR3: CASSPGQGSGDTQYF. As DNA, the CDR3 is TGTGCCAGCTCACCAGGACAGGGTTCGGGAGATACGCAGTATTTT.

This clone was seen a handful of times. Other DNA sequences of this sample code for an identical CDR3. The chain carries TRBV7-3 and TRBJ2-1; tentatively, D is TRBD2 (6 bases). V was trimmed by 5 bases and J by 1 base, leaving 9 bases between them. The CDR3 has 14 amino acids. Looked up from germline, CDR1 is SGHTA and CDR2 is FQGTGA. This chain's CDR3 is CASSLGGSYNEQFF. DNA for the CDR3: TGTGCCAGCAGCCTCGGGGGTTCCTACAATGAGCAGTTCTTC.

This clone has just one count. This rearrangement joins TRBV7-3 to TRBJ1-4, with D tentatively TRBD1 (5 bases). The germline CDR1 and CDR2 sequences are SGHTA and FQGTGA. The CDR3 extends over 15 amino acids. V was cut by 2 bases and J by 7 bases, with 14 bases left in between. The CDR3 DNA reads as TGTGCCAGCAGCTTATCGGGGGTGGTATCTGAAAAACTGTTTTTT. Amino acid sequence: CASSLSGVVSEKLFF. The full variable domain, rest sourced from reference TRBV7-3 and TRBJ1-4, is GAGVSQTPSNKVTEKGKYVELRCDPISGHTALYWYRQSLGQGPEFLIYFQGTGAADDSGLPNDRFFAVRPEGSVSTLKIQRTERGDSAVYLCASSLSGVVSEKLFFGSGTQLSVL.

The chain couples TRBV27 to TRBJ2-2, with 7 bases matching TRBD2. This CDR3 comprises 14 residues. J was trimmed by 5 bases and V by 8 bases; bases with no gene match: 8. Per the germline V gene, CDR1 is MNHEY and CDR2 is SMNVEV (reference sequence). Here the CDR3 DNA reads TGTGCCAGCCACCGGGGGGATAGGACCGGGGAGCTGTTTTTT. Amino acid sequence: CASHRGDRTGELFF.

The chain employs TRBV19 and TRBJ2-7; 11 positions agree with TRBD2. V gave up 6 bases and J gave up 4 bases; unmatched junction bases: 5. The CDR3 consists of 14 residues. Germline lookup yields CDR1 LNHDA and CDR2 SQIVND (reference sequence). The CDR3 sequence: CASSSLAGGYEQYF. For the CDR3, the DNA is TGTGCCAGTAGCTCTCTAGCGGGAGGATACGAGCAGTACTTC.

A single count supports this clone. V usage is TRBV9 and J usage is TRBJ2-2; 7 positions agree with TRBD1. The CDR3 consists of 15 residues. Germline V gives CDR1 SGDLS, CDR2 YYNGEE. J was trimmed by 3 bases and V by 4 bases; bases with no gene match: 6. The CDR3 is CASSPVGGYTGELFF. DNA of the CDR3: TGTGCCAGCAGCCCCGTAGGGGGCTACACCGGGGAGCTGTTTTTT.

This chain uses TRBV4-2 with TRBJ2-1; 15 nucleotides agree with TRBD2. The V and J ends lost 1 base and 0 bases, in that order; junction bases with no gene match: 1. CDR1 is LGHNA and CDR2 is YNFKEQ in the germline V gene. The CDR3 extends over 18 amino acids. The CDR3 DNA is TGTGCCAGCAGCCAAGGGACTAGCGGGGGGGGCTCCTACAATGAGCAGTTCTTC. Translating it yields CASSQGTSGGGSYNEQFF.

This clone was observed once. The V gene is TRBV19, the J gene TRBJ1-4, with D possibly matching TRBD1 (6 bases). Per germline, CDR1 LNHDA and CDR2 SQIVND (reference sequence). CDR3 length equals 19 residues. The V end lost 6 bases, the J end lost 7 bases, and 30 bases lay between the germline ends. CDR3 nucleotide sequence: TGTGCCAGTAGCCTCTCACTCCGCCCCCGCGACAGGCTCTCTGAAAAACTGTTTTTT. It yields the protein CASSLSLRPRDRLSEKLFF.

This chain uses TRBV5-1 with TRBJ2-2; 11 bases match TRBD1. Looked up from germline, CDR1 is SGHRS and CDR2 is YFSETQ. This CDR3 is 15 amino acids long. V lost 4 bases, J lost 4 bases, and 3 bases stayed unmatched. The CDR3: CASSSGQGATGELFF. The CDR3 nucleotides read TGCGCCAGCAGCAGCGGACAGGGGGCCACCGGGGAGCTGTTTTTT. Full variable domain (rest looked up from reference TRBV5-1 and TRBJ2-2): KAGVTQTPRYLIKTRGQQVTLSCSPISGHRSVSWYQQTPGQGLQFLFEYFSETQRNKGNFPGRFSGRQFSNSRSEMNVSTLELGDSALYLCASSSGQGATGELFFGEGSRLTVL.